The T cell receptor beta chain under discussion was sequenced for a study of metastatic and nonmetastatic thyroid tumors. Looking at the study overall: Both malignant and benign thyroid patients supplied peripheral blood and tumor or nodule tissue samples, across which the repertoires of these patients were then compared.

This clone is labeled as large. MiXCR reprocessed the PCR reads for TCRdb. The sample consists of fewer than 5,500 clones, about two fifths of them appearing once. Patients underwent thyroid surgery, and none had received any treatment before it. The sequenced sample was adjacent normal tissue. This sequence originates from a female donor with papillary thyroid cancer or a benign thyroid nodule (not recorded which). Some clones in this sample may be carry-over from other donors' samples.

CDR3 protein: CASSKLWDSSTLAHEQFF. The CDR3 coding sequence is TGTGCCAGCAGTAAGCTCTGGGACAGCTCCACCCTCGCCCATGAGCAGTTCTTC. V gene TRBV28 combines with J gene TRBJ2-1; 7 nucleotides line up with TRBD1. Germline V CDR1 and CDR2: MDHEN, SYDVKM. V gave up 5 bases and J gave up 8 bases; unmatched junction bases: 21. CDR3 length: 18 amino acids.